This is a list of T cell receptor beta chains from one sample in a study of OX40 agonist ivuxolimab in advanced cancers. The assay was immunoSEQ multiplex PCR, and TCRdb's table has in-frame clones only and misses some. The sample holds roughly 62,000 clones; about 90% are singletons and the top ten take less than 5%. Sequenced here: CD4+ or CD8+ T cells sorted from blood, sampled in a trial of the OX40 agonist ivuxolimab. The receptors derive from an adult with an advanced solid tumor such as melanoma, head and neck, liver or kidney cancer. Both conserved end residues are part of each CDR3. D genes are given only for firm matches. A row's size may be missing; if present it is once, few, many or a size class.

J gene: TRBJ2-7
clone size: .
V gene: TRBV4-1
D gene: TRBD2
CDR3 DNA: TGCGCCAGCAGCCAAACGGGACTAGGTCCCTACGAGCAGTACTTC
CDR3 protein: CASSQTGLGPYEQYF

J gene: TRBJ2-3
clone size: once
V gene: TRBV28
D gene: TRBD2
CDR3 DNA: TGTGCCAGCAGTTTATTCGGGAGGGCCGGGACAGATACGCAGTATTTT
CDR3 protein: CASSLFGRAGTDTQYF

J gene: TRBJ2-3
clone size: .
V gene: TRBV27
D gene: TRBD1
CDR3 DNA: TGTGCCAGCAGCGGGACAGTTGATACGCAGTATTTT
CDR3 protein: CASSGTVDTQYF

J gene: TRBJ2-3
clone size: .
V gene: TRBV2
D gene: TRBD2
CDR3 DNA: TGTGCCAGCAAGTGGATAGCGGGAGACCTCACAGATACGCAGTATTTT
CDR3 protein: CASKWIAGDLTDTQYF

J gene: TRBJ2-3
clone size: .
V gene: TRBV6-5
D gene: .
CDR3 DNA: TGTGCCAGCAGTGGGACAAACACAGATACGCAGTATTTT
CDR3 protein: CASSGTNTDTQYF

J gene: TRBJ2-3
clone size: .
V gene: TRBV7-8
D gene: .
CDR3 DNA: TGTGCCAGCAGCTTCTGGAGAGACGTCCCGCCAAGTACAGATACGCAGTATTTT
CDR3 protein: CASSFWRDVPPSTDTQYF

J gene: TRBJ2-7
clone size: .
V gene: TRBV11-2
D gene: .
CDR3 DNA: TGTGCCAGCAGCATGGGGTACAGGGCCTACGAGCAGTACTTC
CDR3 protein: CASSMGYRAYEQYF

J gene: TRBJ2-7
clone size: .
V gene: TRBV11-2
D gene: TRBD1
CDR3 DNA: TGTGCCAGCAGCTTAGGGACAGGGGGCCTCTACGAGCAGTACTTC
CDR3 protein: CASSLGTGGLYEQYF

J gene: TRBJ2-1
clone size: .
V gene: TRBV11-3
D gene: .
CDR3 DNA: TGTGCCAGCAGCTTAGGAGGCGAAAATGAGCAGTTCTTC
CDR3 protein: CASSLGGENEQFF

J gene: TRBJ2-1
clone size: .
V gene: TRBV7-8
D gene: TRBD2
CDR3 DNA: TGTGCCAGCAGGAGAAATAGCGGGAGGGCCATCTATGAGCAGTTCTTC
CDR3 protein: CASRRNSGRAIYEQFF

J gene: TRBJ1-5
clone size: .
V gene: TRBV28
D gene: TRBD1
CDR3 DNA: TGTGCCAGCAGTAACGGACAGGGGATACAGCCCCAGCATTTT
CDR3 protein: CASSNGQGIQPQHF

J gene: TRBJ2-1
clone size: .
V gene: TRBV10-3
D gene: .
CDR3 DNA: TGTGCCATCAGGAACCGCAAGGATGAGCAGTTCTTC
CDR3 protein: CAIRNRKDEQFF

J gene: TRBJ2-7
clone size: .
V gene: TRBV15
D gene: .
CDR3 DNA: TGTGCCACCAGCGGAGCAAATTCCCCCCTCGAGCAGTACTTC
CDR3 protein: CATSGANSPLEQYF

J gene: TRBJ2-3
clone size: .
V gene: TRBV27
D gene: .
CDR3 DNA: TGTGCCAGCAGTTTATCGGGAAGGGCCCCGGCAGATACGCAGTATTTT
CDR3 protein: CASSLSGRAPADTQYF

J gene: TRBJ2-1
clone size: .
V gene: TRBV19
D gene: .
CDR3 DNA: TGTGCCAGTAGTGCAGGGTCAATGGAGCGCAATGAGCAGTTCTTC
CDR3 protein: CASSAGSMERNEQFF

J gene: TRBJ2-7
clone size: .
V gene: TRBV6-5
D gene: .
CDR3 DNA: TGTGCCAGCAGTCCCCGCGGGCGGCTCTACGAGGGGCAGTACTTC
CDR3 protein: CASSPRGRLYEGQYF

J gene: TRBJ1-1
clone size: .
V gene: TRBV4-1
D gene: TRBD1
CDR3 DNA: TGCGCCAGCAGCCACCCCCCGCAGGGGGACACTGAAGCTTTCTTT
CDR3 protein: CASSHPPQGDTEAFF

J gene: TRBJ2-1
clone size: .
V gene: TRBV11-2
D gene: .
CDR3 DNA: TGTGCCAGCAGCTTAGCGGGAGTCCTTCTTCGGGAGCAGTTCTTC
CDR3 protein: CASSLAGVLLREQFF

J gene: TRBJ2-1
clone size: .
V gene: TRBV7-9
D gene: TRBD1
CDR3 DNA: TGTGCCAGCAGCCTAGTCCGGTTGGGACAGGGGACATACAATGAGCAGTTCTTC
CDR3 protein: CASSLVRLGQGTYNEQFF

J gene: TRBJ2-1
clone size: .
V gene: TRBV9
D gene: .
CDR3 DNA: TGTGCCAGCAGCGCTTCGCATGAGCAGTTCTTC
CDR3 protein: CASSASHEQFF

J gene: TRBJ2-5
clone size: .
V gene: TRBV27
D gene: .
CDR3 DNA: TGTGCCAGCAGTCTCTATCCCTGGGAGACCCAGTACTTC
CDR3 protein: CASSLYPWETQYF

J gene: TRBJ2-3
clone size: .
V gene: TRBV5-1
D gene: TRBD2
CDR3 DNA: TGCGCCAGCACCGGACTAGCGGACACAGATACGCAGTATTTT
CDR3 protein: CASTGLADTDTQYF

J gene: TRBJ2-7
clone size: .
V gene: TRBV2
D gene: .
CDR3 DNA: TGTGCCAGCATCCCCCGGCCCGGTGGGAGCTCCTACGAGCAGTACTTC
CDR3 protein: CASIPRPGGSSYEQYF

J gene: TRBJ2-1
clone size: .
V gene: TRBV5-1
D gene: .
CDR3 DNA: TGCGCCAGCGCCCGTACGGAGACCTCCTACAATGAGCAGTTCTTC
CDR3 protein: CASARTETSYNEQFF

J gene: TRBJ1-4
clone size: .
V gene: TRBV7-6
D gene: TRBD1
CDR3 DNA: TGTGCCAGCAGCTTAGCCCTTGGACAGGAAACTAATGAAAAACTGTTTTTT
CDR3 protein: CASSLALGQETNEKLFF

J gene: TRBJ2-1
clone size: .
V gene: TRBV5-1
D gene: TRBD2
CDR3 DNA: TGCGCCAGCAGCCCAAGCCCTCCGGGACTAGCGGCCTACAATGAGCAGTTCTTC
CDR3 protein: CASSPSPPGLAAYNEQFF

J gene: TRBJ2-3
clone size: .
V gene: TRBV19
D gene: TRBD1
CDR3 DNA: TGTGCCAGTAGACAGGGACAGGGTGGCGATACGCAGTATTTT
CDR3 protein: CASRQGQGGDTQYF

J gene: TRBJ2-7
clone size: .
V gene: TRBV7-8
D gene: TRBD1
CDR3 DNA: TGTGCCAGCAGCCTCACCCGGAGGGACAGGGTAACCTACGAGCAGTACTTC
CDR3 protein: CASSLTRRDRVTYEQYF

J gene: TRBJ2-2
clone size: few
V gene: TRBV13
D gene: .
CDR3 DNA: TGTGCCAGCAGCTCCGAGGGCGGGCCCACCGGGGAGCTGTTTTTT
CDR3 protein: CASSSEGGPTGELFF

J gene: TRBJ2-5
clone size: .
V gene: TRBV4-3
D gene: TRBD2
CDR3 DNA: TGCGCCAGCAGCCAAGATGGTAGCGGGAGGGTAGCGACCCAGTACTTC
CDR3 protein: CASSQDGSGRVATQYF

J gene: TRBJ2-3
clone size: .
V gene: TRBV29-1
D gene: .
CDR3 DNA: TGCAGCGTTGTAGGCGGGACAATCTTCACAGATACGCAGTATTTT
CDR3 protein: CSVVGGTIFTDTQYF

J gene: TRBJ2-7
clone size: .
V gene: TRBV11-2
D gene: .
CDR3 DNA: TGTGCCAGCAGCTTAGAAGGGGCCAACTTTTACGAGCAGTACTTC
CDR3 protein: CASSLEGANFYEQYF

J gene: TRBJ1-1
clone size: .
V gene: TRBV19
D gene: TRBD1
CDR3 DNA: TGTGCCAGTAGTATCGGGACAGGCCTGAACACTGAAGCTTTCTTT
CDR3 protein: CASSIGTGLNTEAFF

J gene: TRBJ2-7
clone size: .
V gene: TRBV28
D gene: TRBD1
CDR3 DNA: TGTGCCAGCAGTTCTTGGGACAGGGGACTACCTAGGGCCTACGAGCAGTACTTC
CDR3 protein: CASSSWDRGLPRAYEQYF

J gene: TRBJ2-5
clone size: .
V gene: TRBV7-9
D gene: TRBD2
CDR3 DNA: TGTGCCAGCAGCGGGACTAGCGGGTACCAAGAGACCCAGTACTTC
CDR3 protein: CASSGTSGYQETQYF

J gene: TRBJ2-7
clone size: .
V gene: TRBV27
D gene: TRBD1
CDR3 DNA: TGTGCCAGCAGCGACAGGGGGACCTACGAGCAGTACTTC
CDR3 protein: CASSDRGTYEQYF

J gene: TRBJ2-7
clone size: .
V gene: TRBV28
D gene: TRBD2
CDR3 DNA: TGTGCCAGCAGTCTCCCGGGACTAGCGGGAGGGCCAAACGAGCAGTACTTC
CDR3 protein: CASSLPGLAGGPNEQYF

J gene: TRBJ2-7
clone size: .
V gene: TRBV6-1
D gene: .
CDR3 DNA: TGTGCCAGCAGTGAAGACCCATCCTACGAGCAGTACTTC
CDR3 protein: CASSEDPSYEQYF

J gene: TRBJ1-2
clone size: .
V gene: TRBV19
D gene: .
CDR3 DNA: TGTGCCAGTAGTATAGCCCCTGACCGCGACTATGGCTACACCTTC
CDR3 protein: CASSIAPDRDYGYTF

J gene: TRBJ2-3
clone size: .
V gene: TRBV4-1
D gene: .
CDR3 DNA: TGCGCCAGCAGCCAGAGCACAGATACGCAGTATTTT
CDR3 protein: CASSQSTDTQYF

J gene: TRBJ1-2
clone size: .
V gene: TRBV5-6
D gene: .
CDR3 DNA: TGTGCCAGCAGCTTGAGGCGGGTAAAGGACTATGGCTACACCTTC
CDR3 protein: CASSLRRVKDYGYTF

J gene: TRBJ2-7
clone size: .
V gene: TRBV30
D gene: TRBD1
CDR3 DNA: TGTGCCTGGAGTGAGACAGGGGGTATCGAGCAGTACTTC
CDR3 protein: CAWSETGGIEQYF

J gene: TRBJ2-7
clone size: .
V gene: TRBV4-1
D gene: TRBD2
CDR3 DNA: TGCGCCAGCAGCCAAGATCCCAGGACTAGCGTTTTCTACGAGCAGTACTTC
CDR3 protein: CASSQDPRTSVFYEQYF

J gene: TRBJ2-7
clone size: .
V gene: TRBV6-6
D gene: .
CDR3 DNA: TGTGCCAGCAGTTACCCGGACGGATTTAGAGCCTACGAGCAGTACTTC
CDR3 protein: CASSYPDGFRAYEQYF